This T cell receptor beta chain came from a study of T cell responses to AZD1222 COVID-19 vaccine. The CDR3 is 15 amino acids. Losses at the gene ends were 5 bases for V and 4 bases for J; bases not matched to a gene: 10. CDR1 is SGHVS, CDR2 FQNEAQ, per germline. Notes on the study in general: The breadth and depth of Spike-specific TCRs increased once two AZD1222 doses had been given. Clonal diversity may have been underestimated in mostly white British donors.

Only in-frame clones appear in the TCRdb table, and some are missing; sequencing was by immunoSEQ multiplex PCR. The data hold roughly 120,000 clones, with approximately 85% observed a single time. A word on this clone: Its antigen remains unknown.

This material consisted of peripheral blood, taken 28 days after the second AZD1222 dose. V usage is TRBV7-8 and J usage is TRBJ2-5; 7 positions agree with TRBD1. The source is an adult who received the AZD1222 COVID-19 vaccine. The CDR3: CASSTTGNVPETQYF. The CDR3 DNA follows: TGTGCCAGCAGCACGACAGGGAACGTTCCAGAGACCCAGTACTTC.